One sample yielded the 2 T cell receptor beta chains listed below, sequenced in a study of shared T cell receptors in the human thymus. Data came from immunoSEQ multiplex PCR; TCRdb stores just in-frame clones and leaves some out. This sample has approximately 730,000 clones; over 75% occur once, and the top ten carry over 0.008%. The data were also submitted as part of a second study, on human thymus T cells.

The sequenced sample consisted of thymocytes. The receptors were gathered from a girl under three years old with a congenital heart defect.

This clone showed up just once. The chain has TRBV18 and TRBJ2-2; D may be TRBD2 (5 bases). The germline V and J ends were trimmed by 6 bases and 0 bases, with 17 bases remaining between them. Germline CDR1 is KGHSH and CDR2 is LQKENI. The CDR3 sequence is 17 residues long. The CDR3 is CASSRNVGVTNTGELFF. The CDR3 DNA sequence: TGTGCCAGCTCCCGTAACGTCGGGGTTACGAACACCGGGGAGCTGTTTTTT.

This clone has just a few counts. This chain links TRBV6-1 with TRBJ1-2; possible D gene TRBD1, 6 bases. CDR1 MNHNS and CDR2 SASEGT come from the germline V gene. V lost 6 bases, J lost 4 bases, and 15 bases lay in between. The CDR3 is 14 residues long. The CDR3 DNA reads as TGTGCCAGCAGGCTACAGGGAAACACCTATGGCTACACCTTC. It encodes CASRLQGNTYGYTF.